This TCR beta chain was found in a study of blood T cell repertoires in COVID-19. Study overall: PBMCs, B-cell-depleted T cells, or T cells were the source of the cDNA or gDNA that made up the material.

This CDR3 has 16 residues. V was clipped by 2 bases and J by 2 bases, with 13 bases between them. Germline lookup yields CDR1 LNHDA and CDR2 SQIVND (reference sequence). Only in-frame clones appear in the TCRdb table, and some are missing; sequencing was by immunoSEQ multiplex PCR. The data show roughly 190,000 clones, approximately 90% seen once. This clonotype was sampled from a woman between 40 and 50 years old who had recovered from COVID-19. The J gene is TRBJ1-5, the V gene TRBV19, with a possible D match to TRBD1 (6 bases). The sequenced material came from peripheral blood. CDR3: CASSIIGGFRNQPQHF. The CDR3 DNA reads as TGTGCCAGTAGTATAATAGGGGGTTTCCGCAATCAGCCCCAGCATTTT.